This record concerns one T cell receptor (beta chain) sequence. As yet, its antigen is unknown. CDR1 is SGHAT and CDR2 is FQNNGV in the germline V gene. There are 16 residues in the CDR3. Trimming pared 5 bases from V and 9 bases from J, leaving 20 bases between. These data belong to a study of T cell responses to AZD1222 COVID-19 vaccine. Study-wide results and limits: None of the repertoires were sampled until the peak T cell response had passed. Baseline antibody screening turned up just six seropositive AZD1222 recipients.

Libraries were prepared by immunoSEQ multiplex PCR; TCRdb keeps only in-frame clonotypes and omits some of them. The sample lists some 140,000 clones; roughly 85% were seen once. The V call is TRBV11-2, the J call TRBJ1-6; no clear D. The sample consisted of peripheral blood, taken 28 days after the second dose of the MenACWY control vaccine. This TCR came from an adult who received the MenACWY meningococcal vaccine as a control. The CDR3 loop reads CASSQARGLQGSPLHF. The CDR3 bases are TGTGCCAGCAGCCAGGCCCGGGGTCTTCAAGGTTCACCCCTCCACTTT.